These T cell receptor beta chains were read from a single sample in a study of T cell responses to AZD1222 COVID-19 vaccine. Produced via immunoSEQ multiplex PCR; TCRdb's table is partial and in-frame only. The sample records 90,000 to 150,000 clones, roughly 86% being singletons. Source: peripheral blood, taken 28 days after the second AZD1222 dose. Receptors originate from an adult who received the AZD1222 COVID-19 vaccine. Both conserved end residues are part of each CDR3. A D gene is named only where the DNA matches it firmly. Some rows have no size entry. The others give once, few or many, or a class for an expanded clone.

TRBV28	-	TRBJ1-1	-	CASSPGGSPEAFF	TGTGCCAGCAGTCCCGGGGGTTCCCCTGAAGCTTTCTTT
TRBV6-1	-	TRBJ1-5	-	CASSVDPGSEGQPQHF	TGTGCCAGCAGTGTCGATCCGGGTTCCGAGGGACAGCCCCAGCATTTT
TRBV28	TRBD1	TRBJ1-2	-	CASSSAGTGGGYTF	TGTGCCAGCAGTTCGGCAGGGACAGGGGGTGGCTACACCTTC
TRBV28	TRBD1	TRBJ2-7	-	CASSPRQGIYEQYF	TGTGCCAGCAGTCCCCGACAGGGTATCTACGAGCAGTACTTC
TRBV5-6	-	TRBJ2-2	-	CASSLKANTGELFF	TGTGCCAGCAGCTTAAAGGCGAACACCGGGGAGCTGTTTTTT
TRBV27	-	TRBJ2-7	-	CASSLQGSYEQYF	TGTGCCAGCAGTTTACAAGGCTCCTACGAGCAGTACTTC
TRBV5-4	TRBD1	TRBJ2-5	-	CASSLADRGDETQYF	TGTGCCAGCAGCTTGGCAGACAGGGGGGACGAGACCCAGTACTTC
TRBV6-2/TRBV6-3	-	TRBJ1-5	-	CASSYSGVRQPQHF	TGTGCCAGCAGTTACTCCGGGGTTCGCCAGCCCCAGCATTTT
TRBV21-1	-	TRBJ1-1	-	CASSKEQSGVTEAFF	TGTGCCAGCAGCAAAGAACAGTCGGGGGTTACTGAAGCTTTCTTT
TRBV2	-	TRBJ2-7	-	CASSDLTVSYEQYF	TGTGCCAGCAGCGACCTCACAGTCTCCTACGAGCAGTACTTC
TRBV25-1	-	TRBJ1-2	-	CASSEQGGGYTF	TGTGCCAGCAGTGAACAGGGAGGCGGCTACACCTTC
TRBV14	-	TRBJ2-7	once	CASSQATHRDIVSYEQYF	TGTGCCAGCAGCCAAGCAACCCACAGGGACATCGTCTCCTACGAGCAGTACTTC
TRBV7-9	-	TRBJ2-1	-	CASSRQMGAYNEQFF	TGTGCCAGCAGCCGCCAAATGGGCGCTTACAATGAGCAGTTCTTC
TRBV12-3/TRBV12-4	-	TRBJ1-5	-	CASSLRRNQPQHF	TGTGCCAGCAGTTTGCGGAGAAATCAGCCCCAGCATTTT
TRBV7-8	-	TRBJ1-5	-	CASSLRSVGNQPQHF	TGTGCCAGCAGCCTGAGAAGTGTTGGCAATCAGCCCCAGCATTTT
TRBV25-1	TRBD1	TRBJ2-3	-	CASSGGQGFTQYF	TGTGCCAGCAGTGGCGGACAGGGGTTTACGCAGTATTTT
TRBV6-2/TRBV6-3	-	TRBJ1-5	-	CASSFPSGTHSNQPQHF	TGTGCCAGCAGTTTCCCCTCCGGGACACATAGCAATCAGCCCCAGCATTTT
TRBV11-2	-	TRBJ1-2	-	CASSLDTGYGYTF	TGTGCCAGCAGCTTAGATACAGGCTATGGCTACACCTTC
TRBV5-1	TRBD2	TRBJ2-1	-	CASSFRTGGPSNEQFF	TGCGCCAGCAGCTTTAGGACGGGGGGGCCTTCAAATGAGCAGTTCTTC
TRBV5-1	-	TRBJ1-6	-	CASSLAGSPPAPLHF	TGCGCCAGCAGCTTGGCCGGCAGCCCCCCGGCACCCCTCCACTTT
TRBV24-1	TRBD1	TRBJ2-7	-	CATSDLRDRGPYEQYF	TGTGCCACCAGTGATTTGCGGGACAGGGGGCCGTACGAGCAGTACTTC
TRBV6-5	-	TRBJ2-7	-	CASNPRDGSSYEQYF	TGTGCCAGCAATCCGCGGGACGGAAGCTCCTACGAGCAGTACTTC
TRBV12-3/TRBV12-4	-	TRBJ2-7	few	CASSLTETYEQYF	TGTGCCAGCAGTTTAACAGAAACCTACGAGCAGTACTTC
TRBV18	-	TRBJ1-1	-	CASSPQFEAFF	TGTGCCAGCTCACCCCAGTTTGAAGCTTTCTTT
TRBV7-8	-	TRBJ2-7	-	CASSPTSEQYF	TGTGCCAGCAGCCCAACATCAGAGCAGTACTTC
TRBV19	-	TRBJ1-4	once	CASSMSGFRTNEKLFF	TGTGCCAGTAGTATGTCAGGTTTTAGAACTAATGAAAAACTGTTTTTT
TRBV10-2	TRBD2	TRBJ2-3	-	CASSDPSGGGDTQYF	TGCGCCAGCAGTGACCCTAGCGGGGGCGGAGATACGCAGTATTTT
TRBV5-3	-	TRBJ1-6	-	CARSLVGPQSSYNSPLHF	TGTGCCAGAAGCTTGGTGGGGCCCCAAAGCTCCTATAATTCACCCCTCCACTTT
TRBV11-2	-	TRBJ2-7	-	CASSLIRGLSYEQYF	TGTGCCAGCAGCTTAATTCGGGGGCTATCCTACGAGCAGTACTTC
TRBV19	-	TRBJ2-7	-	CASSILPGASYEQYF	TGTGCCAGTAGTATTCTGCCAGGTGCCTCCTACGAGCAGTACTTC
TRBV18	-	TRBJ1-6	-	CASSPIENSPLHF	TGTGCCAGCTCACCGATTGAAAATTCACCCCTCCACTTT
TRBV7-3	TRBD1	TRBJ1-2	-	CASSHCRDRGYSNYGYTF	TGTGCCAGCAGCCACTGCCGGGACAGGGGCTATAGTAACTATGGCTACACCTTC
TRBV18	-	TRBJ1-2	-	CASSPSDSRKFYGYTF	TGTGCCAGCTCACCGTCGGACAGCCGAAAATTCTATGGCTACACCTTC
TRBV29-1	-	TRBJ2-7	-	CSVEDWGSSTYEQYF	TGCAGCGTTGAAGATTGGGGTAGCAGCACCTACGAGCAGTACTTC
TRBV30	-	TRBJ1-2	-	CAWSGTVKGYTF	TGTGCCTGGAGTGGGACAGTCAAGGGCTACACCTTC
TRBV6-1	-	TRBJ1-1	few	CASSDRKRGGVTEAFF	TGTGCCAGCAGTGACCGGAAGCGGGGAGGTGTCACTGAAGCTTTCTTT
TRBV18	-	TRBJ2-2	-	CASSIDSNTGELFF	TGTGCCAGCTCAATAGACTCAAACACCGGGGAGCTGTTTTTT
TRBV29-1	-	TRBJ2-5	-	CSVSGGARETQYF	TGCAGCGTGTCAGGGGGGGCCCGGGAGACCCAGTACTTC
TRBV6-2/TRBV6-3	-	TRBJ1-3	-	CASSPTGNTIYF	TGTGCCAGCAGCCCAACTGGAAACACCATATATTTT
TRBV6-2/TRBV6-3	-	TRBJ1-6	-	CASRPPGGSYNSPLHF	TGTGCCAGCAGACCTCCGGGGGGCTCCTATAATTCACCCCTCCACTTT
TRBV5-1	-	TRBJ2-7	-	CASSSQGKGPYEQYF	TGCGCCAGCAGCTCTCAGGGGAAGGGGCCCTACGAGCAGTACTTC
TRBV10-3	-	TRBJ2-3	-	CAIPRSHSDTQYF	TGTGCCATCCCCCGTTCACACTCAGATACGCAGTATTTT
TRBV18	-	TRBJ2-6	-	CASSPPGQNSGANVLTF	TGTGCCAGCTCACCACCAGGCCAGAACTCTGGGGCCAACGTCCTGACTTTC
TRBV7-2	-	TRBJ2-7	-	CASSYTPEDTYEQYF	TGTGCCAGCAGCTATACTCCTGAGGACACCTACGAGCAGTACTTC
TRBV9	-	TRBJ1-6	few	CASSVGQAFSPLHF	TGTGCCAGCAGCGTAGGCCAGGCGTTCTCACCCCTCCACTTT
TRBV11-2	TRBD2	TRBJ2-7	-	CASSLAVGGSYEQYF	TGTGCCAGCAGCTTAGCAGTCGGGGGGTCCTACGAGCAGTACTTC